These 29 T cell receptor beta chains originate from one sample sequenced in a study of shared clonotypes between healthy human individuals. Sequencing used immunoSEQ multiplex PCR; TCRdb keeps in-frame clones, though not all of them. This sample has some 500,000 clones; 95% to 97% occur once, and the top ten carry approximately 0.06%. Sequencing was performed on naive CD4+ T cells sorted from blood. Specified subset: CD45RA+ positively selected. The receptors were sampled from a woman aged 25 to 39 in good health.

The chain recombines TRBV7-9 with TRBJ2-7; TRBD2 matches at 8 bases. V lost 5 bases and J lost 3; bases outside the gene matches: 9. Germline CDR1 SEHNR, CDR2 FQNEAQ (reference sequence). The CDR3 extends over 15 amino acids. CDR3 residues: CASSQASAGDYEQYF. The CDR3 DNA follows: TGTGCCAGCAGCCAGGCCTCAGCGGGAGACTACGAGCAGTACTTC.

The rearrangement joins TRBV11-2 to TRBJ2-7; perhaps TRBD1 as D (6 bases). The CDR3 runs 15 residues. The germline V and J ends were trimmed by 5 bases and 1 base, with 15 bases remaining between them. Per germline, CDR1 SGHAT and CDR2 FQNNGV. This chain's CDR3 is CASSPQGQLSYEQYF. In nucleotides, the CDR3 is TGTGCCAGCAGCCCCCAGGGGCAGCTATCCTACGAGCAGTACTTC.

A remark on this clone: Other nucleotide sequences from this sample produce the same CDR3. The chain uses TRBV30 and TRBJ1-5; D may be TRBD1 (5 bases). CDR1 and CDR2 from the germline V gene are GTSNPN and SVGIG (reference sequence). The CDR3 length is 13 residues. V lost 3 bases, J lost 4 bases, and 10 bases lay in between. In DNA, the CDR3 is TGTGCCTGGAGCCCTCAGGGAAATCAGCCCCAGCATTTT. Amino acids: CAWSPQGNQPQHF.

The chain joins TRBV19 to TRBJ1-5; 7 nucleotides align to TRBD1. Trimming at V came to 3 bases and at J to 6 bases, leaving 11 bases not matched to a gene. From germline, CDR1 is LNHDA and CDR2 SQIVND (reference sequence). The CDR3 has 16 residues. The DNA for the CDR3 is TGTGCCAGTAGTATTATAGGGCAGGGGGTTGGTCAGCCCCAGCATTTT. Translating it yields CASSIIGQGVGQPQHF.

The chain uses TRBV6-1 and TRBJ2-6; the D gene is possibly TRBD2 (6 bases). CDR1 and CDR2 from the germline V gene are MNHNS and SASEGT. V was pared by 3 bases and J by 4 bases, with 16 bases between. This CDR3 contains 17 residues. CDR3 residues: CASSDVVGGGGANVLTF. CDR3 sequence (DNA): TGTGCCAGCAGTGACGTTGTGGGGGGTGGAGGGGCCAACGTCCTGACTTTC.

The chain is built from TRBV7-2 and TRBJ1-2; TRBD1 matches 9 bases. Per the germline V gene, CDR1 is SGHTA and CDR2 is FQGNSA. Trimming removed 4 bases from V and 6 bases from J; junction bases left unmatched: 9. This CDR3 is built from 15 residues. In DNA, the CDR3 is TGTGCCAGCAGCTGGCCGGGACAGGGAGGTCATGGCTACACCTTC. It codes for CASSWPGQGGHGYTF.

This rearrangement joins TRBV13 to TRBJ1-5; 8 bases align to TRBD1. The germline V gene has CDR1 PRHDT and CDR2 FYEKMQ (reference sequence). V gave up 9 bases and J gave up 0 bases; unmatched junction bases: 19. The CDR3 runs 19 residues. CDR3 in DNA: TGTGCCAGAGGTATATACCTCTTTGGGACAGGCTATAGCAATCAGCCCCAGCATTTT. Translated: CARGIYLFGTGYSNQPQHF. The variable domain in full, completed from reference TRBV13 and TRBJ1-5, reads AAGVIQSPRHLIKEKRETATLKCYPIPRHDTVYWYQQGPGQDPQFLISFYEKMQSDKGSIPDRFSAQQFSDYHSELNMSSLELGDSALYFCARGIYLFGTGYSNQPQHFGDGTRLSIL.

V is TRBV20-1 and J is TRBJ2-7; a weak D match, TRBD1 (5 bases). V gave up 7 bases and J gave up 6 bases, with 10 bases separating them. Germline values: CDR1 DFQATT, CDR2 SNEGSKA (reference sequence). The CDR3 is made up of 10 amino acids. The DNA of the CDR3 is TGCAGTGTCTACAGGTTCGAGCAGTACTTC. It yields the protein CSVYRFEQYF.

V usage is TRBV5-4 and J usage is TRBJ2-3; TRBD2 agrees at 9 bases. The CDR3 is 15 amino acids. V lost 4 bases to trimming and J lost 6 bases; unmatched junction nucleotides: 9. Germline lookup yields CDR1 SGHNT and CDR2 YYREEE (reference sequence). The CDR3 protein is CASSPGLALPDTQYF. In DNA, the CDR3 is TGTGCCAGCAGCCCGGGACTAGCTCTCCCGGATACGCAGTATTTT.

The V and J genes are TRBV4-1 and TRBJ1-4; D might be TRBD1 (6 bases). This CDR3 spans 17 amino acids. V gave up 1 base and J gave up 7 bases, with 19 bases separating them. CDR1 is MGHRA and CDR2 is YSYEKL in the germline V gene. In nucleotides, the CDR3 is TGCGCCAGCAGCCAAGGGTCGTCTTTGGGGGCGGGTGAAAAACTGTTTTTT. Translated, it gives CASSQGSSLGAGEKLFF.

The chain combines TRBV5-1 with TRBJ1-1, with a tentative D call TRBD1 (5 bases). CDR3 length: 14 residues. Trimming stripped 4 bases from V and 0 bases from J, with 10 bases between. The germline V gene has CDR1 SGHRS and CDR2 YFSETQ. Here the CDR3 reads CASSPGRLNTEAFF. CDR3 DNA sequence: TGCGCCAGCAGCCCAGGGCGACTGAACACTGAAGCTTTCTTT.

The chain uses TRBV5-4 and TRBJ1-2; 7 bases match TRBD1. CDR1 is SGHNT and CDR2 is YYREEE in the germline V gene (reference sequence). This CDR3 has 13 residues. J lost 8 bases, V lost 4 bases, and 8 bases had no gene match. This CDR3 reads CASSPQGQRGYTF. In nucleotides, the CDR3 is TGTGCCAGCAGCCCCCAGGGACAGCGGGGCTACACCTTC.

The CDR3 loop reads CASSPVRGTDTQYF. CDR3 in DNA: TGCGCCAGCAGCCCTGTTCGAGGCACAGATACGCAGTATTTT. V gene TRBV5-1 combines with J gene TRBJ2-3, with D hard to call. The CDR3 runs to 14 residues. The ends were cut back, 4 bases at V and 1 base at J, with 10 bases in the middle. Looked up from germline, CDR1 is SGHRS and CDR2 is YFSETQ.

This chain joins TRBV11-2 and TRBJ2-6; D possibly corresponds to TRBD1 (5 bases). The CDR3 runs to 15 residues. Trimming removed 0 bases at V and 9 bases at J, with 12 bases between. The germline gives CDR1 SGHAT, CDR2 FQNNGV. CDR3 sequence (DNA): TGTGCCAGCAGCTTAGATCGGACCAGGGTCAACGTCCTGACTTTC. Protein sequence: CASSLDRTRVNVLTF.

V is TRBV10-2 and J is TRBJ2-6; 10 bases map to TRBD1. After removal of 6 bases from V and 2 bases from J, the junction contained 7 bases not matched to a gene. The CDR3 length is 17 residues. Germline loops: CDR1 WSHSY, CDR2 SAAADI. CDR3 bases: TGCGCCAGCAGACGGACAGGGGGAGTGGCTGGGGCCAACGTCCTGACTTTC. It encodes CASRRTGGVAGANVLTF.

CDR3 bases: TGTGCCAGTAGGACAGGGTCCGCTAACTATGGCTACACCTTC. This sequence encodes CASRTGSANYGYTF. The chain has TRBV19 and TRBJ1-2; 7 nucleotides match TRBD1. This CDR3 region has 14 residues. CDR1 and CDR2 (germline): LNHDA, SQIVND (reference sequence). V gave up 6 bases and J gave up 0 bases; unmatched junction bases: 4.

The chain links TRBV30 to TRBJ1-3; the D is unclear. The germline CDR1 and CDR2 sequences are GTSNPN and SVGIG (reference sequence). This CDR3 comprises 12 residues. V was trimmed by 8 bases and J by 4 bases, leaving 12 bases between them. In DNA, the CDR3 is TGTGCCAATTATGACCTAGGAAACACCATATATTTT. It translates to CANYDLGNTIYF.

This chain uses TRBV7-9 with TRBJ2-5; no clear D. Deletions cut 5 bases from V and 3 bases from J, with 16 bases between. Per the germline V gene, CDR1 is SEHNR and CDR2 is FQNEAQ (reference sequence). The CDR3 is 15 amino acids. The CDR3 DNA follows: TGTGCCAGCAGCCCGACCCCGGACGGAAAAGAGACCCAGTACTTC. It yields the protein CASSPTPDGKETQYF.

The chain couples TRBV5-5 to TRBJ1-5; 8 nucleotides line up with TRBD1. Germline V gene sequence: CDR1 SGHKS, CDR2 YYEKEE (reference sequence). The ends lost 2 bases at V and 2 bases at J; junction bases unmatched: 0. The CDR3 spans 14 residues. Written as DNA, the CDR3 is TGTGCCAGCAGCTTACAGGGGGGCAATCAGCCCCAGCATTTT. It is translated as CASSLQGGNQPQHF.

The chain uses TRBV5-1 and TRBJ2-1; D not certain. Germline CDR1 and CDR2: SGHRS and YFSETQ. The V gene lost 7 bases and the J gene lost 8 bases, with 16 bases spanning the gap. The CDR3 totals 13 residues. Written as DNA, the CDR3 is TGCGCCAGCTGCCCAGACTCCGGCGATGAGCAGTTCTTC. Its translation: CASCPDSGDEQFF.

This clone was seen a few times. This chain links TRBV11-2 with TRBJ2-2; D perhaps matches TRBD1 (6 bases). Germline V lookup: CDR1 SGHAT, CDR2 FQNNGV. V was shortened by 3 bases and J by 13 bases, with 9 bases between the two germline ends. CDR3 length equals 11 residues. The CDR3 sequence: CASSFTGRLFF. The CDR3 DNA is TGTGCCAGCAGCTTTACAGGGAGGCTGTTTTTT. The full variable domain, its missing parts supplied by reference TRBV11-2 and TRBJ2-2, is EAGVAQSPRYKIIEKRQSVAFWCNPISGHATLYWYQQILGQGPKLLIQFQNNGVVDDSQLPKDRFSAERLKGVDSTLKIQPAKLEDSAVYLCASSFTGRLFFGEGSRLTVL.

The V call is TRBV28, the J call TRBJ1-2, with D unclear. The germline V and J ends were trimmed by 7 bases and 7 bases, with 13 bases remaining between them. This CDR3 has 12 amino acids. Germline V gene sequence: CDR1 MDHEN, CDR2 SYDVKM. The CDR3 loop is CASTEWRVGYTF. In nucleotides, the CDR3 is TGTGCCAGCACTGAATGGCGGGTTGGCTACACCTTC.

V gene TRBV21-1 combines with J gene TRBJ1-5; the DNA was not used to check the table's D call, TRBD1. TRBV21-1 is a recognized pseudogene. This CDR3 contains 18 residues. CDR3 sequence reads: CASSPLSRGVDRHQPQHF. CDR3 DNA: TGTGCCAGCAGCCCCCTTAGCAGGGGTGTGGATCGGCATCAGCCCCAGCATTTT.

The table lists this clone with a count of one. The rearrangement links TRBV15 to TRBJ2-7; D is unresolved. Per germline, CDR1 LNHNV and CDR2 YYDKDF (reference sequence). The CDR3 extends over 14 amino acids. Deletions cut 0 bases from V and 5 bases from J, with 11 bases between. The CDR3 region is CATSRDQLLNEQYF. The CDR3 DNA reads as TGTGCCACCAGCAGAGATCAGTTATTGAACGAGCAGTACTTC.

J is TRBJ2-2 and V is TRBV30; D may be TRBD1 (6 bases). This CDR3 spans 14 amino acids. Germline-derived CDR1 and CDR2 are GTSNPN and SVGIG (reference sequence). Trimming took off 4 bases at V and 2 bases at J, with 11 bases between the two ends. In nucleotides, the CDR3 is TGTGCCTGGACTCGGACAGCAAACACCGGGGAGCTGTTTTTT. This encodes CAWTRTANTGELFF.

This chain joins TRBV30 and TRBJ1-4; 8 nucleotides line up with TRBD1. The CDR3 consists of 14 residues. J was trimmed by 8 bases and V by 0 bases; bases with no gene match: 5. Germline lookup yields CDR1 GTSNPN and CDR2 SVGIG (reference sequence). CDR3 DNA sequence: TGTGCCTGGAGTGTCCAGGGGGCAGAAGAAAAACTGTTTTTT. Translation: CAWSVQGAEEKLFF.

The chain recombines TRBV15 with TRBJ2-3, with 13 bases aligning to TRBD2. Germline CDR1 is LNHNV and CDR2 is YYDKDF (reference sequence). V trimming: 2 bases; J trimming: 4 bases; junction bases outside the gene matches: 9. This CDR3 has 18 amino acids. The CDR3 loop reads CATSRRTSGRKHPDTQYF. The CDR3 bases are TGTGCCACCAGCAGACGGACTAGCGGGAGAAAGCACCCAGATACGCAGTATTTT.

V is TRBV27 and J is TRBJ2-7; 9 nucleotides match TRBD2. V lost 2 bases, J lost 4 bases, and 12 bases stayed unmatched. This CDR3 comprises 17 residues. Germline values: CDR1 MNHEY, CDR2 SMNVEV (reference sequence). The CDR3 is CASSLPSSQRGDYEQYF. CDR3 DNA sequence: TGTGCCAGCAGTTTACCCTCTTCTCAGCGGGGGGATTACGAGCAGTACTTC.

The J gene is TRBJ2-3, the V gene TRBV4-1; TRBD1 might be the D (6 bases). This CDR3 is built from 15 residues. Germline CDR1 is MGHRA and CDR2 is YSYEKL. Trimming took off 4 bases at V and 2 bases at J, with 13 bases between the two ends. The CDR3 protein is CASSLRQELTDTQYF. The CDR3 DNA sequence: TGCGCCAGCAGCCTCCGACAGGAACTCACAGATACGCAGTATTTT.